These 30 T cell receptor beta chains were sequenced from one sample in a study of cytotoxic CD8 clonotypes in ibrutinib-treated CLL (dated by TCRdb to the early 2020s). The library was prepared using the immunoSEQ multiplex PCR assay. The table was pulled from immuneACCESS by TCRdb, which kept in-frame rearrangements only. Such tables lose some clones; where checked, under half of the loss comes from unresolved V genes, and the rest has no known cause. The sample yields some 84,000 clones; around 84% were counted once. Under 6.5% of the sample comes from the top ten. The source was PBMCs, collected before ibrutinib treatment. The receptors derive from a human donor with chronic lymphocytic leukemia.

The chain uses TRBV21-1 and TRBJ2-5; TRBD2 was called by the table and not checked on the DNA. TRBV21-1 is recorded as a pseudogene. The CDR3 sequence is 14 residues long. CDR3: CASGNHLAIETQYF. CDR3 nucleotide sequence: TGTGCCAGCGGAAACCATCTAGCAATAGAGACCCAGTACTTC.

The rearrangement links TRBV5-1 to TRBJ2-5; tentatively, D is TRBD1 (5 bases). The CDR3 covers 14 residues. The V gene's germline CDR1 is SGHRS and CDR2 YFSETQ. V lost 10 bases, J lost 0 bases, and 16 bases lay in between. CDR3 in amino acids: CAGATSTDQETQYF. In nucleotides, the CDR3 is TGCGCCGGCGCCACTTCGACAGACCAAGAGACCCAGTACTTC.

The chain carries TRBV5-1 and TRBJ1-4, with a possible D match to TRBD1 (5 bases). The germline CDR1 and CDR2 sequences are SGHRS and YFSETQ. Trimming left V 3 bases short and J 8 bases short, with 11 bases between. This CDR3 is 13 amino acids long. Written as DNA, the CDR3 is TGCGCCAGCAGCTGGGGACGCGAGGAAAAACTGTTTTTT. It yields the protein CASSWGREEKLFF.

V and J are TRBV13 and TRBJ2-7, with 14 bases fitting TRBD2. The CDR3 loop spans 14 amino acids. The ends lost 6 bases at V and 8 bases at J; junction bases unmatched: 6. CDR1 is PRHDT and CDR2 is FYEKMQ in the germline V gene (reference sequence). CDR3 sequence reads: CASSFGTSGSQQYF. CDR3 DNA sequence: TGTGCCAGCAGTTTCGGGACTAGCGGGAGTCAGCAGTACTTC.

The rearrangement links TRBV29-1 to TRBJ2-3; TRBD2 aligns across 12 bases. Germline CDR1 is SQVTM and CDR2 is ANQGSEA. The CDR3 sequence is 17 residues long. Trimming at V came to 7 bases and at J to 2 bases, leaving 13 bases not matched to a gene. The CDR3 bases are TGCAGCGCCCCGTTGACGCGGACTAGCGGGGACACAGATACGCAGTATTTT. Its translation is CSAPLTRTSGDTDTQYF.

This clone was seen more than once but under ten times. The rearrangement joins TRBV6-6 to TRBJ2-6; possibly TRBD1 for D (6 bases). This CDR3 contains 15 residues. V was shortened by 7 bases and J by 2 bases, with 12 bases between the two germline ends. CDR1 is MNHNY, CDR2 SVGAGI, per germline (reference sequence). DNA for the CDR3: TGTGCCAGCATGATCGGACAGACTGGGGCCAACGTCCTGACTTTC. The encoded protein is CASMIGQTGANVLTF.

The genes are TRBV7-9 and TRBJ2-4; 7 bases match TRBD2. The CDR3 consists of 17 residues. Per germline, CDR1 SEHNR and CDR2 FQNEAQ (reference sequence). Trimming took 1 base from V and 0 from J; bases not matched to a gene: 6. The CDR3: CASSLEGGRGAKNIQYF. For the CDR3, the DNA is TGTGCCAGCAGCTTAGAGGGCGGGAGAGGAGCCAAAAACATTCAGTACTTC.

This clone was seen a handful of times. The chain combines TRBV27 with TRBJ2-7, with D possibly matching TRBD1 (7 bases). Per the germline V gene, CDR1 is MNHEY and CDR2 is SMNVEV (reference sequence). Trimming cost V 4 bases and J 5 bases, with 9 bases left between them. The CDR3 has 12 residues. CDR3 loop: CASSWRGHEQYF. The CDR3, as DNA: TGTGCCAGCAGTTGGAGGGGGCACGAGCAGTACTTC.

The chain combines TRBV5-6 with TRBJ1-1, with no clear D. The CDR3 loop spans 13 amino acids. V lost 5 bases, J lost 6 bases, and 14 bases lay in between. CDR1 is SGHDT and CDR2 is YYEEEE in the germline V gene. CDR3 residues: CASSPDPTAEAFF. The CDR3 nucleotides read TGTGCCAGCAGTCCAGACCCCACGGCTGAAGCTTTCTTT. Complete variable domain (other parts from reference TRBV5-6 and TRBJ1-1): DAGVTQSPTHLIKTRGQQVTLRCSPKSGHDTVSWYQQALGQGPQFIFQYYEEEERQRGNFPDRFSGHQFPNYSSELNVNALLLGDSALYLCASSPDPTAEAFFGQGTRLTVV.

This clone was recorded only once. CDR3 loop: CASSEGQGTLEQYF. The DNA of the CDR3 is TGTGCCAGCTCAGAAGGACAGGGGACTCTGGAGCAGTACTTC. The V call is TRBV18, the J call TRBJ2-7; 9 bases map to TRBD1. CDR3 length equals 14 residues. CDR1 and CDR2 (germline): KGHSH, LQKENI. Unmatched junction bases numbered 9, after V lost 5 bases and J lost 7 bases.

This clone was found once. V gene TRBV11-1 combines with J gene TRBJ1-4, with 10 bases that match TRBD1. After removal of 5 bases from V and 6 bases from J, the junction contained 6 bases not matched to a gene. Per the germline V gene, CDR1 is SGHAT and CDR2 is FQDESV (reference sequence). CDR3 length equals 15 residues. In DNA form, the CDR3 reads TGTGCCAGCAGCAACCGGACAGGGGGGGATGAAAAACTGTTTTTT. This codes for CASSNRTGGDEKLFF.

The V and J genes are TRBV18 and TRBJ2-1; 12 bases map to TRBD2. The CDR3 covers 18 residues. The ends lost 1 base at V and 10 bases at J; junction bases unmatched: 14. Germline CDR1 and CDR2: KGHSH and LQKENI. CDR3 nucleotides: TGTGCCAGCTCACCACGCTCGACTAGCGGGAGCTCATCAAAGGAGCAGTTCTTC. This sequence encodes CASSPRSTSGSSSKEQFF.

J is TRBJ1-4 and V is TRBV19; 7 bases are shared with TRBD1. After removal of 8 bases from V and 5 bases from J, the junction contained 11 bases not matched to a gene. The CDR3 loop spans 15 amino acids. Germline CDR1 reads LNHDA; CDR2 reads SQIVND (reference sequence). The CDR3 protein is CASALRDSRNEKLFF. CDR3 nucleotides: TGTGCCAGTGCATTAAGGGACAGCCGAAATGAAAAACTGTTTTTT.

This sequence joins TRBV5-6 and TRBJ1-2; possible D gene TRBD1, 5 bases. Germline V CDR1 and CDR2: SGHDT, YYEEEE. Deletions cut 2 bases from V and 8 bases from J, with 13 bases between. This CDR3 has 13 residues. CDR3 in amino acids: CASSFDSPMGYTF. Here the CDR3 DNA reads TGTGCCAGCAGCTTTGACAGTCCGATGGGCTACACCTTC.

This chain joins TRBV11-1 and TRBJ2-7; TRBD2 agrees at 8 bases. Looked up from germline, CDR1 is SGHAT and CDR2 is FQDESV (reference sequence). CDR3 length: 16 residues. The V and J ends lost 0 bases and 5 bases, in that order; junction bases with no gene match: 9. The CDR3: CASSLALSGRSHEQYF. The CDR3, as DNA: TGTGCCAGCAGCTTAGCCCTAAGCGGGAGAAGCCACGAGCAGTACTTC.

The chain recombines TRBV6-1 with TRBJ2-1; 10 bases match TRBD2. Germline CDR1 reads MNHNS; CDR2 reads SASEGT. With 8 bases clipped from V and 5 bases from J, the junction kept 9 bases outside the gene matches. This CDR3 region has 15 residues. The chain's CDR3 is CASRPGGLANNEQFF. The CDR3, as DNA: TGTGCCAGCCGGCCGGGGGGACTAGCGAACAATGAGCAGTTCTTC.

The sample holds one count of this clone. The chain recombines TRBV7-9 with TRBJ1-2; D might be TRBD1 (5 bases). CDR3 length: 17 amino acids. Per the germline V gene, CDR1 is SEHNR and CDR2 is FQNEAQ (reference sequence). V was pared by 6 bases and J by 2 bases, with 22 bases between. CDR3 sequence: CASRVREGGVFNYGYTF. CDR3 sequence (DNA): TGTGCCAGCAGGGTCAGGGAGGGTGGAGTCTTCAACTATGGCTACACCTTC.

The V call is TRBV19, the J call TRBJ2-7; D is ambiguous. Looked up from germline, CDR1 is LNHDA and CDR2 is SQIVND (reference sequence). This CDR3 spans 14 amino acids. Trimming left V 3 bases short and J 3 bases short, with 12 bases between. This chain's CDR3 is CASSMQGRFYEQYF. The CDR3 coding sequence is TGTGCCAGTAGTATGCAAGGCAGGTTCTACGAGCAGTACTTC.

V is TRBV7-9 and J is TRBJ1-5; 9 nucleotides line up with TRBD1. The CDR3 loop spans 17 amino acids. The germline V gene encodes CDR1 SEHNR and CDR2 FQNEAQ (reference sequence). Trimming cost V 7 bases and J 2 bases; bases outside gene matches: 12. DNA for the CDR3: TGTGCCAGCACCCTGGACAGGGGTGATACCCGCAATCAGCCCCAGCATTTT. It is translated as CASTLDRGDTRNQPQHF.

In nucleotides, the CDR3 is TGTGCCAGCAGCTTAACCGGGACAGCCCGCGAGCAGTACTTC. As protein: CASSLTGTAREQYF. This chain links TRBV7-3 with TRBJ2-7; 7 nucleotides match TRBD1. The CDR3 has 14 amino acids. J was trimmed by 6 bases and V by 0 bases; bases with no gene match: 5. CDR1 is SGHTA and CDR2 is FQGTGA in the germline V gene.

The V and J genes are TRBV5-1 and TRBJ2-5, with 11 nucleotides matching TRBD2. This CDR3 has 18 amino acids. V shed 0 bases, J shed 5 bases, and the junction held 12 bases outside the gene matches. CDR1 SGHRS and CDR2 YFSETQ come from the germline V gene. This CDR3 is CASSLAGSGRAQMETQYF. The CDR3 DNA reads as TGCGCCAGCAGCTTGGCCGGTAGCGGGAGGGCCCAAATGGAGACCCAGTACTTC.

The chain is built from TRBV5-5 and TRBJ2-7; 12 bases are a match to TRBD2. V trimming: 0 bases; J trimming: 1 base; junction bases outside the gene matches: 2. CDR1 is SGHKS, CDR2 YYEKEE, per germline (reference sequence). The CDR3 totals 16 residues. The CDR3 reads CASSLVGTSGSYEQYF. CDR3 DNA: TGTGCCAGCAGCTTGGTCGGGACTAGCGGGTCCTACGAGCAGTACTTC.

The chain couples TRBV7-8 to TRBJ1-1; no reliable D call. V was pared by 1 base and J by 7 bases, with 10 bases between. CDR3 length: 13 residues. The germline gives CDR1 SGHVS, CDR2 FQNEAQ. The CDR3 nucleotides read TGTGCCAGCAGCTTAGGGTTGGTCGGTGAAGCTTTCTTT. It encodes CASSLGLVGEAFF.

A note on this clone: At one end the junction does not follow the germline gene, possibly because of a read error. The V call is TRBV6-1, the J call TRBJ1-2; D is uncertain. This CDR3 spans 15 amino acids. CDR1 is MNHNS, CDR2 SASEGT, per germline. In nucleotides, the CDR3 is TGTGCCAGCAGTGAAGGGACTTCTGGGGTCGGGCCCTCACCCTTC. Its protein is CASSEGTSGVGPSPF.

This sequence joins TRBV27 and TRBJ2-7; 7 bases map to TRBD2. CDR3 size: 16 residues. Germline V lookup: CDR1 MNHEY, CDR2 SMNVEV (reference sequence). The trim removed 0 bases at V and 0 bases at J, leaving 5 bases unmatched. CDR3 coding DNA: TGTGCCAGCAGTTTATCCCTAGCGGAAAGCTCCTACGAGCAGTACTTC. It specifies CASSLSLAESSYEQYF.

This clone was counted once. The V and J genes are TRBV15 and TRBJ1-2; D perhaps matches TRBD1 (5 bases). The V gene lost 3 bases and the J gene lost 4 bases, with 9 bases spanning the gap. This CDR3 region has 13 residues. Germline values: CDR1 LNHNV, CDR2 YYDKDF (reference sequence). CDR3 in DNA: TGTGCCACCAGCAGCACAGGACTCTATGGCTACACCTTC. Protein product: CATSSTGLYGYTF.

The rearrangement links TRBV21-1 to TRBJ1-2. TRBV21-1 is a recognized pseudogene. The CDR3 totals 14 residues. CDR3 residues: CASSRANGYYGYTF. DNA for the CDR3: TGTGCCAGCAGCCGCGCGAACGGGTACTATGGCTACACCTTC.

The chain links TRBV4-1 to TRBJ2-5; D is perhaps TRBD1 (5 bases). Germline values: CDR1 MGHRA, CDR2 YSYEKL. V lost 0 bases, J lost 5 bases, and 13 bases lay in between. This CDR3 is 15 amino acids long. CDR3 nucleotides: TGCGCCAGCAGCCAAGAAGGCAGGGTTTGGGAGACCCAGTACTTC. Protein sequence: CASSQEGRVWETQYF.

The rearrangement joins TRBV29-1 to TRBJ2-7; D remains ambiguous. The CDR3 runs to 14 residues. Between the trimmed V and J ends, which lost 0 bases and 0 bases, there was a span of 9 bases. From germline, CDR1 is SQVTM and CDR2 ANQGSEA. The CDR3 here is CSVEDWSYSYEQYF. CDR3 sequence (DNA): TGCAGCGTTGAAGATTGGTCCTACTCCTACGAGCAGTACTTC.

The chain links TRBV11-2 to TRBJ1-2, with D maybe TRBD1 (5 bases). CDR1 is SGHAT, CDR2 FQNNGV, per germline. This CDR3 has 19 residues. V dropped 1 base and J dropped 4 bases, with 25 bases sitting between them. The CDR3 bases are TGTGCCAGCAGCTTAGCCCCGAGGTCGCCTACAGGAAAACTCTATGGCTACACCTTC. It is translated as CASSLAPRSPTGKLYGYTF. Filled out from reference TRBV11-2 and TRBJ1-2, the complete variable domain reads EAGVAQSPRYKIIEKRQSVAFWCNPISGHATLYWYQQILGQGPKLLIQFQNNGVVDDSQLPKDRFSAERLKGVDSTLKIQPAKLEDSAVYLCASSLAPRSPTGKLYGYTFGSGTRLTVV.